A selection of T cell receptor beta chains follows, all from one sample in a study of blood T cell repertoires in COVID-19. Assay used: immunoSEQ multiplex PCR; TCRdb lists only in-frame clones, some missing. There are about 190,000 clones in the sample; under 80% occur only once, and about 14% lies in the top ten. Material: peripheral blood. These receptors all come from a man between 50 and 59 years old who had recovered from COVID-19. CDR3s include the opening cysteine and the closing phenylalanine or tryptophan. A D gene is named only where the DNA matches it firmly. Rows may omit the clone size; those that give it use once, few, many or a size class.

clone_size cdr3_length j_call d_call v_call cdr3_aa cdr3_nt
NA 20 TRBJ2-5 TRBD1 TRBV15 CATKNVRGTGATLYQETQYF TGTGCCACCAAAAACGTAAGAGGGACAGGGGCCACCCTCTACCAAGAGACCCAGTACTTC
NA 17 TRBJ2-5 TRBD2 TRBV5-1 CASSLGALAGGSETQYF TGCGCCAGCAGCTTGGGGGCACTAGCGGGAGGGTCAGAGACCCAGTACTTC
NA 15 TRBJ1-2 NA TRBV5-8 CASSFRRGGVPGYTF TGTGCCAGCAGCTTCCGAAGGGGCGGGGTTCCTGGCTACACCTTC
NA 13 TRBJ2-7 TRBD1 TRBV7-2 CASSLHRGNEQYF TGTGCCAGCAGCTTACACAGGGGCAACGAGCAGTACTTC
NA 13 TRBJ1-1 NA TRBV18 CASSPRVNTEAFF TGTGCCAGCTCACCTCGGGTGAACACTGAAGCTTTCTTT
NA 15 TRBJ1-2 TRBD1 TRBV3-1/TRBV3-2 CASSHGGTGIYGYTF TGTGCCAGCAGCCATGGAGGGACAGGGATCTATGGCTACACCTTC
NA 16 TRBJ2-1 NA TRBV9 CASSVSGISSYNEQFF TGTGCCAGCAGCGTAAGCGGTATTAGCTCCTACAATGAGCAGTTCTTC
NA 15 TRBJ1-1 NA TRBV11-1 CASSTLRIMNTEAFF TGTGCCAGCAGCACCCTCAGGATCATGAACACTGAAGCTTTCTTT
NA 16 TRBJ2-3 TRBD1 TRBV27 CASSPRTGGNRDTQYF TGTGCCAGCAGTCCACGGACAGGGGGTAACCGTGATACGCAGTATTTT
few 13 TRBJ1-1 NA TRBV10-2 CASSEQGYTEAFF TGCGCCAGCAGTGAGCAGGGCTACACTGAAGCTTTCTTT
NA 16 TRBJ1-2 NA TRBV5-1 CASSSRGGGQGDGYTF TGCGCCAGCAGCTCGCGAGGCGGAGGGCAGGGAGATGGCTACACCTTC
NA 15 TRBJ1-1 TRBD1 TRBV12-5 CASGPPSPGGTEAFF TGTGCTAGTGGTCCCCCATCACCAGGGGGCACTGAAGCTTTCTTT
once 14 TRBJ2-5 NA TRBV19 CASSALGKQETQYF TGTGCCAGTAGTGCCCTCGGGAAGCAAGAGACCCAGTACTTC
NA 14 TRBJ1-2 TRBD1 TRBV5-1 CASSLVQGVDGYTF TGCGCCAGCAGCTTGGTCCAGGGGGTCGATGGCTACACCTTC
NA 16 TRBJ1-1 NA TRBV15 CATSAWGRGGNTEAFF TGTGCCACCAGCGCTTGGGGAAGGGGAGGGAACACTGAAGCTTTCTTT
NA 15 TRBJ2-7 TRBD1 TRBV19 CASSRDSFGSYEQYF TGTGCCAGTAGTAGGGACAGTTTTGGATCCTACGAGCAGTACTTC
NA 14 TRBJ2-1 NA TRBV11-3 CASSLRGWGNEQFF TGTGCCAGCAGCTTAAGAGGGTGGGGCAATGAGCAGTTCTTC
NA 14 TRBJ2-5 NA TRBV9 CASSRAGAKETQYF TGTGCCAGCAGCAGGGCAGGGGCAAAAGAGACCCAGTACTTC
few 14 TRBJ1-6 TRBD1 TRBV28 CASSTGEYNSPLHF TGTGCCAGCAGTACAGGGGAGTATAATTCACCCCTCCACTTT
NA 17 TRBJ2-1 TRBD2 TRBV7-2 CASSLAPGLAGKDEQFF TGTGCCAGCAGCTTAGCCCCCGGACTAGCGGGAAAGGATGAGCAGTTCTTC
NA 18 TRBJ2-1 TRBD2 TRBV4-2 CASSQTTVSGRGLNEQFF TGTGCCAGCAGCCAGACGACCGTAAGCGGGAGGGGGCTCAATGAGCAGTTCTTC
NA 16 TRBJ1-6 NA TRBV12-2 CASRLEVTGAFSPLHF TGTGCAAGTCGCTTAGAGGTGACAGGAGCTTTTTCACCCCTCCACTTT
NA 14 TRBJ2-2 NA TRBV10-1 CASRAMWNTGELFF TGCGCCAGCAGGGCCATGTGGAACACCGGGGAGCTGTTTTTT
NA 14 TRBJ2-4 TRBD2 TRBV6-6 CASTPGTGGYIQYF TGTGCCAGCACCCCCGGAACCGGGGGGTACATTCAGTACTTC
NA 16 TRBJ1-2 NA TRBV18 CASSPPSGPANYGYTF TGTGCCAGCTCACCTCCCAGTGGCCCTGCCAACTATGGCTACACCTTC
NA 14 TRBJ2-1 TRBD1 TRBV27 CASSLLGQYNEQFF TGTGCCAGCAGTTTATTGGGACAGTACAATGAGCAGTTCTTC
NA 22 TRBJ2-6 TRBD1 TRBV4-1 CASSQFPTLLQGGISGANVLTF TGCGCCAGCAGCCAATTTCCCACCTTACTACAGGGGGGTATCTCTGGGGCCAACGTCCTGACTTTC
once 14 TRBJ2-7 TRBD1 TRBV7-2 CASSLGDRGYEQYF TGTGCCAGCAGCTTAGGGGACAGGGGCTACGAGCAGTACTTC
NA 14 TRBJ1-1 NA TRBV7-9 CASSLIGKEGEAFF TGTGCCAGCAGCTTAATCGGGAAGGAGGGTGAAGCTTTCTTT
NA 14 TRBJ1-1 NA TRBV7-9 CASSLLQAGEKAFF TGTGCCAGCAGCTTATTACAGGCGGGGGAAAAAGCTTTCTTT
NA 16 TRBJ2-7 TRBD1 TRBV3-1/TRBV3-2 CASSQEELRGHREQYF TGTGCCAGCAGCCAAGAAGAACTCAGGGGGCATCGAGAGCAGTACTTC
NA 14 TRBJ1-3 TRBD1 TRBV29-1 CSVGGDSRGNTIYF TGCAGCGTTGGAGGGGACAGTCGGGGAAACACCATATATTTT
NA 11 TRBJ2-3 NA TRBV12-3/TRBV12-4 CASSFRDTQYF TGTGCCAGCAGTTTCCGAGATACGCAGTATTTT
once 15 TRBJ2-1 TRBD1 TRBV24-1 CATSDLRTGADEQFF TGTGCCACCAGTGATTTGCGGACAGGGGCCGATGAGCAGTTCTTC
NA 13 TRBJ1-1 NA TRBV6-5 CASSTPGNTEAFF TGTGCCAGCAGTACCCCGGGGAACACTGAAGCTTTCTTT
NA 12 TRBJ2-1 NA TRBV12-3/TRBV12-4 CASSKANWEQFF TGTGCCAGCAGTAAAGCTAATTGGGAGCAGTTCTTC
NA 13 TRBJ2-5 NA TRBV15 CATSPRHQETQYF TGTGCCACCAGCCCGAGGCACCAAGAGACCCAGTACTTC
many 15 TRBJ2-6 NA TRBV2 CASRQEISGANVLTF TGTGCCAGCAGACAGGAAATCTCTGGGGCCAACGTCCTGACTTTC
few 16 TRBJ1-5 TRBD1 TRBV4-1 CASSQLPGQGNQPQHF TGCGCCAGCAGCCAACTACCGGGACAGGGCAATCAGCCCCAGCATTTT
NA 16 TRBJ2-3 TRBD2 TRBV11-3 CASSSGLAGIADTQYF TGTGCCAGCAGCTCGGGACTAGCGGGTATTGCAGATACGCAGTATTTT
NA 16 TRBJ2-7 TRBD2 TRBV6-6 CASSYSEVLAGDEQYF TGTGCCAGCAGTTACTCGGAGGTGCTAGCGGGAGATGAGCAGTACTTC
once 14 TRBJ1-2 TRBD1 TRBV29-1 CSVLGDSTNYGYTF TGCAGCGTTTTAGGGGACAGTACTAACTATGGCTACACCTTC
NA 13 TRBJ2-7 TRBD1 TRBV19 CASRGSGGSEQYF TGTGCCAGTCGAGGCTCAGGGGGCTCCGAGCAGTACTTC
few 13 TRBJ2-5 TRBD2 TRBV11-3 CASKAGASETQYF TGTGCCAGCAAAGCGGGGGCGTCAGAGACCCAGTACTTC
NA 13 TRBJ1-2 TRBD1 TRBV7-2 CASSPGTAAFYTF TGTGCCAGCAGCCCAGGGACAGCAGCTTTTTACACCTTC
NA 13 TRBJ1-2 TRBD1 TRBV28 CASSFEGARGYTF TGTGCCAGCAGTTTCGAGGGGGCGCGGGGCTACACCTTC
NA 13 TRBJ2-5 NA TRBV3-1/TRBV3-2 CASSQDWAGTQYF TGTGCCAGCAGCCAAGATTGGGCGGGGACCCAGTACTTC
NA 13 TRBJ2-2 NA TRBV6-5 CASTRSGTGELFF TGTGCCAGCACCCGATCAGGGACCGGGGAGCTGTTTTTT
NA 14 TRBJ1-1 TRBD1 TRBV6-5 CASSYRTGETEAFF TGTGCCAGCAGTTACCGAACAGGGGAAACTGAAGCTTTCTTT
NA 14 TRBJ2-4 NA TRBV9 CASSVISLINIQYF TGTGCCAGCAGCGTAATATCTCTTATAAACATTCAGTACTTC
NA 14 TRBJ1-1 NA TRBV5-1 CASSSQVSNTEAFF TGCGCCAGCAGCTCTCAGGTTTCGAACACTGAAGCTTTCTTT
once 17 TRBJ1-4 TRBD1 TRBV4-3 CASSQDLVGQGNEKLFF TGCGCCAGCAGCCAAGATCTCGTGGGACAGGGGAATGAAAAACTGTTTTTT
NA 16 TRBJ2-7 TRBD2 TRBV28 CASSLGTSWSGYEQYF TGTGCCAGCAGTTTAGGGACTAGCTGGTCGGGTTACGAGCAGTACTTC
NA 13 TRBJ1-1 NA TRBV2 CASSDGGDTEAFF TGTGCCAGCAGTGACGGGGGGGACACTGAAGCTTTCTTT
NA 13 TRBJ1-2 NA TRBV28 CASSFQGRYGYTF TGTGCCAGCAGTTTTCAGGGGCGCTATGGCTACACCTTC
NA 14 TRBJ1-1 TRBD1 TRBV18 CASSPRTGNTEAFF TGTGCCAGCTCACCCCGGACAGGGAACACTGAAGCTTTCTTT
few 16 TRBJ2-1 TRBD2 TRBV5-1 CASSLLVGLEYNEQFF TGCGCCAGCAGCTTGTTAGTGGGACTAGAGTACAATGAGCAGTTCTTC
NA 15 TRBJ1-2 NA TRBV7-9 CASSLALAGAPGYTF TGTGCCAGCAGCTTAGCGTTGGCAGGGGCGCCCGGCTACACCTTC
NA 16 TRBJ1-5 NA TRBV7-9 CASSLSEGVLNQPQHF TGTGCCAGCAGTCTTTCCGAGGGGGTTCTTAATCAGCCCCAGCATTTT